This section outlines one TCR beta chain sequence together with its context. Its antigen is unknown. The record has no base qualities; no much larger clone is one base away. The sample belongs to a study of cytomegalovirus exposure and HLA in healthy donors (dated 2017 in TCRdb). Looking at the study overall: An earlier analysis of more than 550 of the donors reported under 300 Gb of sequence data and 95 million to 120 million unique TCR beta sequences obtained from around 170 million T cells. Rather than drawing on any new phenotypic data, the later analysis identified candidate immune exposures from TCR beta sequences and the way those sequences occurred across donors. Because of strong linkage in the cohort, roughly five DR-DQ haplotypes were treated as single units for association and clustering. To study patterns of TCR occurrence, a later analysis re-analyzed previously published TCR beta repertoires from several hundred donors and added high-resolution HLA genotyping. A later genetic analysis used genome-wide SNP genotypes for about three fifths of the roughly 700 donors, treating that subset as a discovery cohort. The number of typed donors differed by locus: roughly 620-630 for A, B, C, DRB1 and DQB1; 500 to 550 for DQA1; around 580 for DPA1; and around 450 for DPB1. An early release covering more than 500 HLA-typed donors comprised about 300 gigabases of sequencing data and around 80 million unique TCR sequences. Both class I and class II loci were covered by HLA typing, at four-digit resolution. Among approximately 370 genotyped donors of the cohort, an average of approximately 240,000 unique TCR beta nucleotide sequences was sequenced per donor, of which roughly 18% were non-productive. Donor age, sex, ethnicity and CMV serostatus were compiled alongside the repertoire data. Of the 350 to 450 genotyped donors, approximately 81% were placed in the genetic ancestry cluster associated with self-reported Caucasian donors. Every repertoire in the discovery cohort had been generated on one and the same sequencing platform. The aim of the study was to test whether cataloging public T cell receptors could identify signatures of past pathogen exposure. The study profiled the T cell repertoires of more than 500 subjects by immunosequencing and related them to cytomegalovirus serostatus. Along with the roughly 610-subject first cohort, a separate validation cohort of some 130 different subjects was used. In an earlier analysis of about 590 of the donors, high-throughput TCR beta sequencing was used to judge whether each TCR beta V gene segment behaved as functional or pseudogenic. To predict cytomegalovirus infection status, the study combined high-throughput TCR immunosequencing, statistical association of individual TCRs with disease status, and machine learning.

The research as a whole found: Linkage disequilibrium might explain the correlated functional status among segregating V segments, but an unknown experimental factor could not be excluded. A cluster of highly shared sequence variants was judged likely to be a technical artifact of the sequencing pipeline. The classifier was reported to diagnose cytomegalovirus status with high specificity and sensitivity in both the original and validation cohorts. A further reported finding was that TCR beta sequences accurately predicted the HLA-A and HLA-B alleles for most subjects in the first cohort. When HLA alleles, especially DR and DQ, strongly co-occurred, TCR associations were difficult to assign to individual alleles. Several of the top co-occurrence clusters appeared to be linked to parvovirus B19, influenza, CMV and Epstein-Barr virus, according to a later analysis. The earlier analysis of about 600 of the donors excluded roughly 17 rarely observed V segments, including chromosome 9 orphons, because counts were too low. While some public TCRs were present in many individuals, most TCR sequences turned up only very rarely across donors. In a later analysis, HLA-associated TCR beta chains were found to be more clonally expanded and to have lower generation probabilities than equally common non-associated chains. An earlier analysis of around 540 of the donors showed that most TCR beta V segments appeared in productive rearrangements either about 87% or about 30% of the time, which broadly matched IMGT annotations. In a later analysis, around 15,000 TCR beta sequences were associated with specific HLA alleles at a false discovery rate of 0.05. Because some donors lacked HLA typing at each locus, the association tests relied only on the typed subset. In a later analysis, TCR association rates were found to vary across HLA loci, with the most associated TCRs seen for DRB1 alleles and the fewest for HLA-C alleles. The presence/absence analyses assumed that sequencing depth was roughly uniform across donors, and that assumption may not be true. A later analysis found that most CMV-associated TCR beta chains appeared HLA-restricted, with HLA associations seemingly driven largely by CMV exposure. In the study, approximately 150 TCR beta chains were listed as associated with cytomegalovirus. Some IMGT-functional V segments, including TRBV6-2 and TRBV6-3, could not be told apart with the 87-base-pair reads, so those segments were excluded. V-gene and J-gene trimming of TCR beta chains was associated with a missense DCLRE1C variant in a later genetic analysis, and the association was replicated in an independent cohort. For the cohort, immune exposure information was limited to CMV serostatus. According to a later genetic analysis, donors in an Asian-associated ancestry cluster had fewer N-insertions in productive TCRs than the roughly 700-donor mean. The authors suggested that the approach could potentially be extended to other disease states and immunological phenotypes. In vitro tests confirmed that a few of the cytomegalovirus-associated TCR beta chains recognize cytomegalovirus antigens. This cohort had only TCR beta chains sequenced, and the lack of alpha or paired-chain data limited which features could be detected.

Receptor libraries were prepared by the immunoSEQ multiplex PCR assay. For the multiplex PCR, a mixture combining 60 forward primers for TCR Vbeta segments and 13 reverse primers for TCR Jbeta segments was used. The CDR3 region of rearranged TCR beta genes was amplified from genomic DNA by a multiplex PCR assay. The Illumina HiSeq System was used to sequence the amplified TCR beta libraries as 87-base-pair reads. The paper's data handling went like this. A later analysis tallied 75 million to 95 million unique TCR beta chains across the 700 or so repertoires, and about 10 million of those chains were shared by two or more donors. A nearest-neighbor algorithm error-corrected the raw reads and collapsed the reads into unique sequences, merging closely related sequences to remove PCR and sequencing errors. CDR3 sequences were aligned to IMGT reference sequences to assign V, D and J gene segments. Each retained sequence needed at least a six-nucleotide match to both a V gene segment and a J gene segment. Rearrangements were called productive when the CDR3 lacked stop codons and stayed in frame with V and J; all others were non-productive. CDR3 was defined by IMGT convention, running from the second conserved V-encoded cysteine to the conserved J-encoded phenylalanine. The earlier analysis of some 550 of the donors excluded any sequence lacking an unambiguous match to a single V gene segment. An earlier analysis of about 600 of the donors called V segments functional above 56.7% productive rearrangements and segregating when the between-donor standard deviation exceeded 5%. A statistical classification framework was built to diagnose cytomegalovirus status from the catalog of TCR beta chain sequences. In a later analysis, V and J genes were assigned by comparing TCR nucleotide sequences against IMGT/GENE-DB human TR gene sequences. Using the TCRdist pipeline, a later analysis assigned CDR3 sequences along with most-parsimonious VDJ recombination scenarios. In a later analysis, each TCR beta chain was defined by its CDR3 amino acid sequence together with its V-gene family, and reads without a unique V-gene family were excluded. A later analysis removed 500 to 650 highly shared, low-generation-probability nucleotide sequences to deal with suspected cross-contamination and a sequencing artifact. A later analysis calculated a clonal expansion index for each public chain from normalized within-repertoire ranks of inferred template counts. In a later analysis, generation probabilities were computed with a VDJ recombination model fitted to out-of-frame rearrangements, and the resulting probabilities were checked against IGoR. A later analysis scored TCR-TCR, TCR-HLA and TCR-CMV co-occurrence with hypergeometric tests, applying a repertoire-size bias correction to TCR pairs. In a later analysis, false discovery rates were estimated by permuting HLA or CMV assignments 20 times. A later analysis grouped co-occurring TCRs with DBSCAN, adding TCRdist sequence similarity when clustering within HLA-allele-positive subsets. For co-occurrence clustering, repertoires with fewer than 30,000 or more than 120,000 public chains were excluded, along with a handful of repertoires with anomalous nucleotide sharing. Drawn from immuneACCESS, this table holds only the in-frame rearrangements with V and J called that TCRdb kept. Clones are partly lost; checked studies trace under half to an unresolved V gene and leave the rest unexplained. D and trimming come from the DNA, and the V and J calls and clone size come from that table. Here the sample has 150,000 to 200,000 clones; about 77% occur a single time. In total, the top ten clones hold around 5.9% of the sample.

The cohort was made up of 500 to 800 healthy bone marrow donors. All cohort members were sampled while nominally healthy, although unrecorded immune exposures were likely present. The donor tested CMV seropositive and was one of the 289 seropositive cohort members. Each donor provided a peripheral blood sample, and peripheral blood mononuclear cells were used for TCR beta sequencing. Genomic DNA extraction from the blood cell samples was performed with the Qiagen DNeasy Blood Extraction Kit. V trim: 6 bases; J trim: 1 base; unmatched bases: 5. Reading from cysteine to phenylalanine, the CDR3 counts 14 amino acids. The DNA shown is the 42-base CDR3, in frame from base 1. In the germline V gene, CDR1 corresponds to MNHEY and CDR2 to SVGAGI.

This TCR came from a woman in her 30s in good health and CMV-seropositive. The chain was built from TRBV6-5 and TRBJ1-1, with 7 junctional bases fitting TRBD1. The sequencing input was PBMCs. The CDR3 loop reads CASRTGNGNTEAFF. The base sequence is TGTGCCAGCAGGACAGGGAACGGGAACACTGAAGCTTTCTTT.